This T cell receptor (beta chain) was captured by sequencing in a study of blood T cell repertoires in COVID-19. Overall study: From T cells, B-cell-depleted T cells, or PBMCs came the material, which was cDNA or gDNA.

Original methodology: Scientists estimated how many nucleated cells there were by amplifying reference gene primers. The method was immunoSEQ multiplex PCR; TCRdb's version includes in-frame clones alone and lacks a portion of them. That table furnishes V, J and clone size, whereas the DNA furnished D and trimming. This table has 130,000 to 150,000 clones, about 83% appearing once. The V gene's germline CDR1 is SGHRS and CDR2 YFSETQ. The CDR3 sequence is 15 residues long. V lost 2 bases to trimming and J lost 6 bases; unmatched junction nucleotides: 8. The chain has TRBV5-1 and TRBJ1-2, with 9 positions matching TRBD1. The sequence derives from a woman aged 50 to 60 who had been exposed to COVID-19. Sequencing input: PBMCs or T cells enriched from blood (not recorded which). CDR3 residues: CASSFVGQGRDGYTF. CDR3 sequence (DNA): TGCGCCAGCAGCTTTGTCGGACAGGGGCGCGATGGCTACACCTTC.